A selection of T cell receptor beta chains follows, all from one sample in a study of blood T cell repertoires in COVID-19. Clones were sequenced by immunoSEQ multiplex PCR, and TCRdb holds only the in-frame ones, with some missing. The table lists 150,000 or so clones, roughly nine tenths of them singletons. Sequences were obtained from PBMCs or T cells enriched from blood (not recorded which). Receptor source: a middle-aged woman who had been exposed to COVID-19. The CDR3 runs from the conserved cysteine through the conserved F or W. The order of the fields is CDR3 length, V gene, clone size, J gene, D gene, CDR3 DNA, CDR3 protein. The D gene is left open where the match is weak. Size values are once, few and many counts, or a class for expanded clones, and some rows have none.

length: 11
V: TRBV9
size: NA
J: TRBJ1-2
D: NA
DNA: TGTGCCAGCGCGGGGTGGGAAGGCTACACCTTC
CDR3: CASAGWEGYTF

length: 15
V: TRBV10-3
size: NA
J: TRBJ2-7
D: NA
DNA: TGTGCCATCAGTTCCTCGACAGGTTCCTCCTACGAGCAGTACTTC
CDR3: CAISSSTGSSYEQYF

length: 13
V: TRBV9
size: NA
J: TRBJ1-3
D: NA
DNA: TGTGCCAGCAGCGCTGGACAGGGAAACACCATATATTTT
CDR3: CASSAGQGNTIYF

length: 14
V: TRBV24-1
size: NA
J: TRBJ1-2
D: NA
DNA: TGTGCCACCAGCGATAGACACGCTAACTATGGCTACACCTTC
CDR3: CATSDRHANYGYTF

length: 14
V: TRBV28
size: NA
J: TRBJ1-1
D: TRBD1
DNA: TGTGCCAGCGTTCCGGGACAGGTGAACACTGAAGCTTTCTTT
CDR3: CASVPGQVNTEAFF

length: 15
V: TRBV19
size: NA
J: TRBJ2-1
D: NA
DNA: TGTGCCAGTAGTACCATCGAAAGGGCGGGCAATGAGCAGTTCTTC
CDR3: CASSTIERAGNEQFF

length: 15
V: TRBV7-2
size: NA
J: TRBJ2-5
D: NA
DNA: TGTGCCAGCAGCTTATACAGGGTCGGTGGAGGGACCCAGTACTTC
CDR3: CASSLYRVGGGTQYF

length: 16
V: TRBV7-2
size: NA
J: TRBJ1-3
D: NA
DNA: TGTGCCAGCAGCTTGTCGGGAGCCCGCTCTGGAAACACCATATATTTT
CDR3: CASSLSGARSGNTIYF

length: 13
V: TRBV27
size: few
J: TRBJ1-1
D: NA
DNA: TGTGCCAGCAGCCATAAACCGGTCACTGAAGCTTTCTTT
CDR3: CASSHKPVTEAFF

length: 17
V: TRBV5-1
size: NA
J: TRBJ2-1
D: NA
DNA: TGCGCCAGCAGCTTGGCGTCGAAGAGTCGGTCCTACAATGAGCAGTTCTTC
CDR3: CASSLASKSRSYNEQFF

length: 14
V: TRBV5-1
size: NA
J: TRBJ2-2
D: TRBD2
DNA: TGCGCCAGCAGTCAGGCTAGCGGGAGAGGGGAGCTGTTTTTT
CDR3: CASSQASGRGELFF

length: 16
V: TRBV24-1
size: NA
J: TRBJ2-2
D: TRBD1
DNA: TGTGCCACCAGTGATGAAGGACAGGGAAGTACCGGGGAGCTGTTTTTT
CDR3: CATSDEGQGSTGELFF

length: 14
V: TRBV5-8
size: NA
J: TRBJ1-6
D: NA
DNA: TGTGCCAGCAGCTTGAGGTACAGGGATTCACCCCTCCACTTT
CDR3: CASSLRYRDSPLHF

length: 15
V: TRBV19
size: NA
J: TRBJ2-7
D: TRBD2
DNA: TGTGCCAGTAGTGAACTAGCGCGAACTTCCTACGAGCAGTACTTC
CDR3: CASSELARTSYEQYF

length: 17
V: TRBV6-2/TRBV6-3
size: NA
J: TRBJ2-2
D: TRBD1
DNA: TGTGCCAGCAGTTACCCAGGGGGCGCAGCTAACACCGGGGAGCTGTTTTTT
CDR3: CASSYPGGAANTGELFF

length: 12
V: TRBV5-1
size: NA
J: TRBJ1-2
D: NA
DNA: TGCGCCAGCTGGGACAAGTACTATGGCTACACCTTC
CDR3: CASWDKYYGYTF

length: 16
V: TRBV28
size: NA
J: TRBJ2-3
D: TRBD1
DNA: TGTGCCAGCAGTTTAAGGGCAGGGGGCTACACAGATACGCAGTATTTT
CDR3: CASSLRAGGYTDTQYF

length: 14
V: TRBV19
size: NA
J: TRBJ1-6
D: TRBD1
DNA: TGTGCCAGCGAGGGGACAGGGGCTAATTCACCCCTCCACTTT
CDR3: CASEGTGANSPLHF

length: 15
V: TRBV7-9
size: NA
J: TRBJ2-2
D: NA
DNA: TGTGCCAGCAGCTTTATAAGGGGATCGGACGGGGAGCTGTTTTTT
CDR3: CASSFIRGSDGELFF

length: 18
V: TRBV9
size: few
J: TRBJ1-1
D: TRBD1
DNA: TGTGCCAGCAATTGGACAGGCCCACACTTAAACATGAACACTGAAGCTTTCTTT
CDR3: CASNWTGPHLNMNTEAFF

length: 14
V: TRBV27
size: NA
J: TRBJ1-2
D: TRBD1
DNA: TGTGCCAGCAGTTTGGGACAGGGGGCTTATGGCTACACCTTC
CDR3: CASSLGQGAYGYTF

length: 15
V: TRBV4-1
size: NA
J: TRBJ2-1
D: NA
DNA: TGCGCCAGCAGCCTAAGGGCGGGTATAGGACATGAGCAGTTCTTC
CDR3: CASSLRAGIGHEQFF

length: 15
V: TRBV18
size: NA
J: TRBJ2-4
D: NA
DNA: TGTGCCAGCTCACCACTCGCCGGGGCCAAAAACATTCAGTACTTC
CDR3: CASSPLAGAKNIQYF